Following are 23 T cell receptor beta chains from one sample sequenced in a study of post-analysis software for immune sequencing data. Unique molecular identifiers were present in the TCR beta cDNA libraries. TCRdb reprocessed the PCR reads via MiXCR and lists one record per CDR3 protein. This sample has about half a million distinct CDR3 sequences, with approximately 45% found just once. Antigen specificity for these receptors is unknown. The study, taken as a whole, reports: Elevated frequency relative to controls characterized 4 or 5 TRBV segments in patients, TRBV5-6, TRBV5-1 and TRBV20-1 among them.

Sequenced material: blood. The receptors were gathered from a girl under 18 with multiple sclerosis.

This clonotype was observed a few times. A junction boundary mismatches the germline segment, possibly from a read error. The chain combines TRBV28 with TRBJ2-3; the match to TRBD2 covers 7 bases. The germline gives CDR1 MDHEN, CDR2 SYDVKM. CDR3 length equals 14 residues. The chain's CDR3 is CASTYGRVTDTPYF. CDR3 sequence (DNA): TGTGCCAGCACGTATGGGAGGGTAACAGATACGCCGTATTTT.

This clonotype was seen a handful of times. This chain uses TRBV10-3 with TRBJ2-7, with 7 bases that match TRBD2. The junction had 7 bases not matched to a gene; V was cut back by 3 bases and J by 2 bases. Germline CDR1 ENHRY, CDR2 SYGVKD. The CDR3 runs to 15 residues. As DNA, the CDR3 is TGTGCCATCAGTGATACACAGCGGGGCCCCTACGAGCAGTACTTC. It codes for CAISDTQRGPYEQYF.

This chain connects TRBV20-1 to TRBJ2-3; D possibly matches TRBD1 or TRBD2 (5 bases each). The CDR3 length is 14 residues. Germline loops: CDR1 DFQATT, CDR2 SNEGSKA (reference sequence). V was trimmed by 2 bases and J by 4 bases, leaving 13 bases between them. The CDR3 is CSARTGAGADTQYF. The DNA of the CDR3 is TGCAGTGCTAGAACCGGGGCCGGCGCAGATACGCAGTATTTT.

The chain combines TRBV4-1 with TRBJ2-7, with TRBD2 matching 7 bases. This CDR3 contains 15 residues. The V and J ends lost 4 bases and 4 bases, in that order; junction bases with no gene match: 10. Germline CDR1 and CDR2: MGHRA and YSYEKL. The DNA of the CDR3 is TGCGCCAGCAGCCTCATACCGACGCGGGAGTACGAGCAGTACTTC. This gives the protein CASSLIPTREYEQYF.

This clonotype has a handful of counts. The genes are TRBV7-9 and TRBJ2-7; possibly TRBD1 for D (6 bases). The CDR3 length is 15 residues. Germline V gene lookup returns CDR1 SEHNR and CDR2 FQNEAQ (reference sequence). Trimming removed 1 base at V and 0 bases at J, with 10 bases between. The DNA for the CDR3 is TGTGCCAGCAGCTTAGTGGGGGCCTCCTCCTACGAGCAGTACTTC. Residues: CASSLVGASSYEQYF.

V and J are TRBV10-3 and TRBJ2-7; D is perhaps TRBD2 (5 bases). CDR1 and CDR2 from the germline V gene are ENHRY and SYGVKD. This CDR3 has 15 residues. The V gene lost 8 bases and the J gene lost 0 bases, with 17 bases spanning the gap. Written as DNA, the CDR3 is TGTGCCATCGTTCCCCCCCAGCGGTTCTCCTACGAGCAGTACTTC. Translation: CAIVPPQRFSYEQYF.

The gene calls are TRBV20-1 and TRBJ2-1; 10 bases are a match to TRBD2. Germline CDR1 reads DFQATT; CDR2 reads SNEGSKA (reference sequence). Unmatched junction bases numbered 9, after V lost 0 bases and J lost 10 bases. This CDR3 has 15 residues. CDR3 sequence reads: CSARDPASGSEEQFF. The DNA for the CDR3 is TGCAGTGCTAGAGATCCGGCTAGCGGGAGCGAGGAGCAGTTCTTC.

This clonotype came up a few times. V usage is TRBV2 and J usage is TRBJ1-2, with 8 bases identical to TRBD1. The V gene end was trimmed by 4 bases and the J gene end by 0 bases; junction bases not matched to a gene: 1. Germline V gene lookup returns CDR1 SNHLY and CDR2 FYNNEI. This CDR3 spans 14 amino acids. CDR3 nucleotides: TGTGCCAGCAGTGGACAGGGGACTAACTATGGCTACACCTTC. It codes for CASSGQGTNYGYTF.

The rearrangement uses TRBV2 and TRBJ1-1; D gene uncertain. CDR3 length: 12 residues. V was cut by 2 bases and J by 5 bases, with 6 bases left in between. Germline V lookup: CDR1 SNHLY, CDR2 FYNNEI. CDR3 amino acids: CASSERWTEAFF. The CDR3 region has the DNA TGTGCCAGCAGTGAAAGGTGGACTGAAGCTTTCTTT.

A note on this clonotype: One junction end disagrees with the germline gene, perhaps due to a read error. CDR3 residues: CASSLGVGADMQYF. CDR3 coding DNA: TGTGCCAGCAGTTTAGGGGTGGGCGCAGATATGCAGTATTTT. The V gene is TRBV12-3 or TRBV12-4, the J gene TRBJ2-3, with D unresolved. This CDR3 has 14 residues.

The J gene is TRBJ2-3, the V gene TRBV28; D is unclear. Trimming pared 6 bases from V and 1 base from J, leaving 5 bases between. Germline V gives CDR1 MDHEN, CDR2 SYDVKM. This CDR3 comprises 12 residues. Written as DNA, the CDR3 is TGTGCCAGCAGGCCTGGCACAGATACGCAGTATTTT. This codes for CASRPGTDTQYF.

The rearrangement uses TRBV29-1 and TRBJ1-1; D not resolved. Trimming pared 2 bases from V and 5 bases from J, leaving 18 bases between. CDR3 length: 15 residues. Germline V CDR1 and CDR2: SQVTM, ANQGSEA. This CDR3 reads CSVEIMGWTGTEAFF. In DNA, the CDR3 is TGCAGCGTTGAAATTATGGGTTGGACGGGGACTGAAGCTTTCTTT.

The table lists this clonotype with a few counts. The rearrangement uses TRBV29-1 and TRBJ1-1; weak D call: TRBD1 (6 bases). V was clipped by 0 bases and J by 9 bases, with 14 bases between them. This CDR3 contains 13 residues. Germline values: CDR1 SQVTM, CDR2 ANQGSEA. In DNA form, the CDR3 reads TGCAGCGTTGAAGAGCCCCCTCGGGGGCAAGCTTTCTTT. This translates into CSVEEPPRGQAFF. The full variable domain, rest sourced from reference TRBV29-1 and TRBJ1-1, is SAVISQKPSRDICQRGTSLTIQCQVDSQVTMMFWYRQQPGQSLTLIATANQGSEATYESGFVIDKFPISRPNLTFSTLTVSNMSPEDSSIYLCSVEEPPRGQAFFGQGTRLTVV.

The J gene is TRBJ1-2, the V gene TRBV5-4; 11 positions match TRBD1. J was trimmed by 2 bases and V by 4 bases; bases with no gene match: 13. Germline CDR1 reads SGHNT; CDR2 reads YYREEE (reference sequence). This CDR3 is built from 18 residues. The CDR3, as DNA: TGTGCCAGCAGCCCCCTTCGAGGGACAGGGGGAAAGAACTATGGCTACACCTTC. Residues: CASSPLRGTGGKNYGYTF.

A word on this clonotype: An end of the junction differs from the germline gene, which may be a read error. Written as DNA, the CDR3 is TGTGCCAGCAGCCAAGAGGCAGGGTTAACCCACAATGGGCAGTTCTTC. This sequence encodes CASSQEAGLTHNGQFF. The J gene is TRBJ2-1, the V gene TRBV4-2, with D tentatively TRBD1 (5 bases). Germline V gene data show CDR1 as LGHNA and CDR2 as YNFKEQ. The CDR3 runs 16 residues.

This chain connects TRBV4-1 to TRBJ2-7; tentatively, D is TRBD1 or TRBD2 (6 bases each). The J call may be wrong; the DNA end is better matched by TRBJ2-4. This CDR3 spans 16 amino acids. CDR1 is MGHRA, CDR2 YSYEKL, per germline. The CDR3 region has the DNA TGCGCCAGCAGCCAAGAAGGAGGGGGGGCCAAAAACATTCAGTACTTC. Protein sequence: CASSQEGGGAKNIQYF.

The gene calls are TRBV10-3 and TRBJ2-1, with TRBD2 matching over 14 bases. The V gene's germline CDR1 is ENHRY and CDR2 SYGVKD. The V and J ends lost 3 bases and 1 base, in that order; junction bases with no gene match: 14. The length of the CDR3 is 21 residues. For the CDR3, the DNA is TGTGCCATCAGTGATTTCATCGCGGGACTAGCGGGAGCCTATTCCTACAATGAGCAGTTCTTC. Translating gives CAISDFIAGLAGAYSYNEQFF.

V gene TRBV2 combines with J gene TRBJ2-5; TRBD1 is a possible D gene (7 bases). In germline, CDR1 is SNHLY, CDR2 FYNNEI. V was clipped by 4 bases and J by 5 bases, with 17 bases between them. The CDR3 spans 15 residues. The CDR3 loop reads CASSVGSGGGETQYF. Here the CDR3 DNA reads TGTGCCAGCAGTGTTGGGAGCGGAGGGGGCGAGACCCAGTACTTC.

The rearrangement joins TRBV7-2 to TRBJ1-6, with no clear D. The CDR3 consists of 17 residues. CDR1 and CDR2 (germline): SGHTA, FQGNSA. V was shortened by 5 bases and J by 0 bases, with 14 bases between the two germline ends. CDR3 sequence: CASSPLGHGSYNSPLHF. The CDR3 DNA reads TGTGCCAGCAGCCCCCTAGGCCATGGCTCCTATAATTCACCCCTCCACTTT.

This clonotype turned up a few times. The V and J genes are TRBV20-1 and TRBJ1-2; TRBD1 aligns across 7 bases. CDR3 length: 14 amino acids. Trimming took 5 bases from V and 7 from J; bases not matched to a gene: 13. The V gene's germline CDR1 is DFQATT and CDR2 SNEGSKA (reference sequence). DNA of the CDR3: TGCAGTGCTCCTGGCGGCAGGGGGAGGTCTGGCTACACCTTC. Translation: CSAPGGRGRSGYTF.

This sequence joins TRBV7-8 and TRBJ2-5; D gene unclear. Near its end, the DNA agrees better with TRBJ2-7, so the J call may be wrong. CDR1 and CDR2 from the germline V gene are SGHVS and FQNEAQ. CDR3 length: 12 residues. DNA for the CDR3: TGTGCCAGCAGCTTAAACGGGCCCGAGCAGTACTTC. It yields the protein CASSLNGPEQYF.

The chain combines TRBV4-1 with TRBJ2-7; 8 nucleotides agree with TRBD2. CDR1 MGHRA and CDR2 YSYEKL come from the germline V gene. The CDR3 loop spans 16 amino acids. V was pared by 4 bases and J by 4 bases, with 12 bases of the junction left unmatched. Written as DNA, the CDR3 is TGCGCCAGCAGCCTAGGACCAGCGGGAGACCAATACGAGCAGTACTTC. It specifies CASSLGPAGDQYEQYF.

This clonotype was seen more than once but under ten times. The chain couples TRBV20-1 to TRBJ2-7, with D possibly being TRBD1 (6 bases). From germline, CDR1 is DFQATT and CDR2 SNEGSKA (reference sequence). Trimming pared 3 bases from V and 4 bases from J, leaving 16 bases between. This CDR3 spans 14 amino acids. CDR3 residues: CSARDPRQDYEQYF. The DNA for the CDR3 is TGCAGTGCTAGGGATCCACGACAGGATTACGAGCAGTACTTC.